Below, 6 T cell receptor beta chains from the same sample are listed, as sequenced in a study of T cell repertoires in cytomegalovirus infection. TCRdb used MiXCR to reprocess the reads, holding one entry per CDR3 protein. The sample consists of 85,000 to 120,000 distinct CDR3 sequences, 16% of them appearing once. The sequenced sample consisted of PBMCs. Receptors originate from a human donor in good health (CMV status not recorded). Some clones in this sample may be carry-over from other donors' samples.

The chain couples TRBV20-1 to TRBJ2-7; TRBD2 matches at 10 bases. This CDR3 has 14 residues. Germline V gene lookup returns CDR1 DFQATT and CDR2 SNEGSKA (reference sequence). Trimming cost V 6 bases and J 4 bases; bases outside gene matches: 9. CDR3 bases: TGCAGTGCCCTTCAGGGACTAGCGATTTACGAGCAGTACTTC. This sequence encodes CSALQGLAIYEQYF.

The chain recombines TRBV29-1 with TRBJ1-2; 12 bases line up with TRBD1. This CDR3 contains 13 residues. V lost 4 bases, J lost 12 bases, and 9 bases stayed unmatched. Germline assignment: CDR1 SQVTM and CDR2 ANQGSEA. CDR3 amino acids: CSVARGQGASHTF. CDR3 nucleotide sequence: TGCAGCGTTGCCAGGGGACAGGGGGCATCCCACACCTTC.

The V gene is TRBV20-1, the J gene TRBJ2-7; D unresolved. This CDR3 region has 14 residues. With 0 bases removed from V and 2 bases from J, the gap between germline ends came to 11 bases. The V gene's germline CDR1 is DFQATT and CDR2 SNEGSKA (reference sequence). This chain's CDR3 is CSARDQVRTYEQYF. CDR3 DNA sequence: TGCAGTGCTAGAGATCAAGTCAGAACCTACGAGCAGTACTTC.

This clonotype was counted ten times or more. Here the CDR3 DNA reads TGTGCCAGCAGCCCCCGGGAACAAGAGACCCAGTACTTC. The encoded protein is CASSPREQETQYF. This chain joins TRBV7-2 and TRBJ2-5; D might be TRBD2 (5 bases). CDR3 size: 13 residues. V lost 5 bases and J lost 2, with 9 bases in between. Germline CDR1 and CDR2: SGHTA and FQGNSA.

The chain employs TRBV19 and TRBJ1-2, with unresolved D. CDR3 length equals 14 residues. Looked up from germline, CDR1 is LNHDA and CDR2 is SQIVND (reference sequence). The germline V and J ends were trimmed by 0 bases and 7 bases, with 12 bases remaining between them. CDR3 bases: TGTGCCAGTAGTATAGATCAGGACCGCTCTGGCTACACCTTC. As protein: CASSIDQDRSGYTF.

This clonotype was recorded many times. The chain is built from TRBV7-8 and TRBJ2-1; 10 bases agree with TRBD2. Germline CDR1 and CDR2: SGHVS and FQNEAQ. V lost 5 bases to trimming and J lost 7 bases; unmatched junction nucleotides: 11. The CDR3 runs 16 residues. For the CDR3, the DNA is TGTGCCAGCAGCCCCTCGGGACTAGCGTCCCGTAATGAGCAGTTCTTC. Translating gives CASSPSGLASRNEQFF. Filled out from reference TRBV7-8 and TRBJ2-1, the complete variable domain reads GAGVSQSPRYKVAKRGQDVALRCDPISGHVSLFWYQQALGQGPEFLTYFQNEAQLDKSGLPSDRFFAERPEGSVSTLKIQRTQQEDSAVYLCASSPSGLASRNEQFFGPGTRLTVL.